The TCR beta chain under discussion was sequenced for a study of blood T cells in healthy people across ages. Sample-barcoded 5' priming and a J-beta primer mix drove a second PCR of about 7 to 11 cycles. Each sample yielded at least 3 million CDR3-containing paired-end reads. MiXCR, run by TCRdb on the 5' RACE reads, gives a single entry per CDR3 protein. The sample gives fewer than 2,000,000 distinct CDR3 sequences, approximately 40% of which show up once; about 23% is in the top ten. Trimming cost V 3 bases and J 5 bases, with 25 bases left between them. The CDR3 consists of 18 residues. Germline-derived CDR1 and CDR2 are MGHDK and SYGVNS. Regarding this clonotype: Its specificity is unknown.

General study results and limits: Donor CMV status was unknown, possibly confounding expanded clonotype changes. Both naive CD4+ cell counts and diversity were greater in long-lived donors than in aged donors.

The gene calls are TRBV25-1 and TRBJ2-5, with D tentatively TRBD2 (6 bases). The clonotype originates from a human donor in good health. Specimen: blood. The CDR3: CASSDLNTIGTHTETQYF. As DNA, the CDR3 is TGTGCCAGCAGTGACCTCAATACTATCGGGACTCATACGGAGACCCAGTACTTC.